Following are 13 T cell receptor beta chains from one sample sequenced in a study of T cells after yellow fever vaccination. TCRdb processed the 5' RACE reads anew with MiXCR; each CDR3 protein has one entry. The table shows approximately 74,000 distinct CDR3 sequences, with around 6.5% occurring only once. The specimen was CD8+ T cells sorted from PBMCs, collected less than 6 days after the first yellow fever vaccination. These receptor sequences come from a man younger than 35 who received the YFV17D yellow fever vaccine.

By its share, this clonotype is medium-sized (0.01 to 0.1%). In nucleotides, the CDR3 is TGTGCCAGCAGCTTAAATAGGGGGCCCCAAGAGACCCAGTACTTC. Its translation: CASSLNRGPQETQYF. The V gene is TRBV7-7, the J gene TRBJ2-5; 7 nucleotides align to TRBD1. J lost 1 base, V lost 2 bases, and 4 bases had no gene match. The CDR3 is made up of 15 amino acids. Germline V gene sequence: CDR1 SSHAT, CDR2 FNYEAQ (reference sequence).

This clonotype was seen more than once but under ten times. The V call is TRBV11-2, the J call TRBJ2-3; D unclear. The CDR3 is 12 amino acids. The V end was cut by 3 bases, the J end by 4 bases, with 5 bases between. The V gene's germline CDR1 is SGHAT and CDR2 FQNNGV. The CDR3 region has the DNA TGTGCCAGCAGCTTCCCGGCAGATACGCAGTATTTT. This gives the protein CASSFPADTQYF.

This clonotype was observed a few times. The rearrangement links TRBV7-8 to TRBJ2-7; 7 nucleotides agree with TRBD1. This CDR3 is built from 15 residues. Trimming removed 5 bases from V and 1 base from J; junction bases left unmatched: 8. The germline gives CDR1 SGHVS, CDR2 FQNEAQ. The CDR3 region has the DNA TGTGCCAGCAGCCCGGGACAGCTAATGTCCTACGAGCAGTACGTC. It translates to CASSPGQLMSYEQYV.

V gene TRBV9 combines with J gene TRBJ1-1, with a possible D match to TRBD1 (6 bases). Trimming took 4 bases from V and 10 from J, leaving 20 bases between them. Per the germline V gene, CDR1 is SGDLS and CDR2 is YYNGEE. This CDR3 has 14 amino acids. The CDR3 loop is CASSSSTTGLGAFF. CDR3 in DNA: TGTGCCAGCAGCTCTTCCACAACAGGGTTAGGAGCTTTCTTT.

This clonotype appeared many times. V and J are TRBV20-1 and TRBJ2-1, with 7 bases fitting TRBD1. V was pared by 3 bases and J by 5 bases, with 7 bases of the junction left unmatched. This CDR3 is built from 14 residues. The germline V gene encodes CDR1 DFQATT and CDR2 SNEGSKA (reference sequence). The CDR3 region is CSARRGLTNNEQFF. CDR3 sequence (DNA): TGCAGTGCTAGGAGGGGGCTTACGAACAATGAGCAGTTCTTC.

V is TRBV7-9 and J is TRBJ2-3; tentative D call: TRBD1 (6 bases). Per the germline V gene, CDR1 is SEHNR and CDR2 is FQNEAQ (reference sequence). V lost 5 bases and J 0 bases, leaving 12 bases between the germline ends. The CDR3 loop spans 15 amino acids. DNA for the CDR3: TGTGCCAGCAGCCCCGGGGACACTAGCACAGATACGCAGTATTTT. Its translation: CASSPGDTSTDTQYF.

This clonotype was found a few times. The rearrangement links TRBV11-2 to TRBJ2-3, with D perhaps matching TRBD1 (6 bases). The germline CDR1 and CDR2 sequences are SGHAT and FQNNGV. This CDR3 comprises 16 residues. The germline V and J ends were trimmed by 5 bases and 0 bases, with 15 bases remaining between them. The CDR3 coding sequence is TGTGCCAGCAGCCTCGGACAGACCTATAGCACAGATACGCAGTATTTT. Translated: CASSLGQTYSTDTQYF. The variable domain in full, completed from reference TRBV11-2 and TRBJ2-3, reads EAGVAQSPRYKIIEKRQSVAFWCNPISGHATLYWYQQILGQGPKLLIQFQNNGVVDDSQLPKDRFSAERLKGVDSTLKIQPAKLEDSAVYLCASSLGQTYSTDTQYFGPGTRLTVL.

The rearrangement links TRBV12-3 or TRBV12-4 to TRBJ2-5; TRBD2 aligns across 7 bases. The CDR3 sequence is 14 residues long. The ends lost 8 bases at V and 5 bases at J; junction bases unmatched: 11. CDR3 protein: CASLRRGGEETQYF. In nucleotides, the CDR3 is TGTGCCAGCCTGCGGAGGGGAGGGGAGGAGACCCAGTACTTC.

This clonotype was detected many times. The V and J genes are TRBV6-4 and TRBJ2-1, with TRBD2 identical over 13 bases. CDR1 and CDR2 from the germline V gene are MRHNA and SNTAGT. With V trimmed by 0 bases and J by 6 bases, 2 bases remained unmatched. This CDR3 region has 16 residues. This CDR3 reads CASSDSTSGGLNEQFF. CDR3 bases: TGTGCCAGCAGTGACTCGACTAGCGGGGGGCTCAATGAGCAGTTCTTC.

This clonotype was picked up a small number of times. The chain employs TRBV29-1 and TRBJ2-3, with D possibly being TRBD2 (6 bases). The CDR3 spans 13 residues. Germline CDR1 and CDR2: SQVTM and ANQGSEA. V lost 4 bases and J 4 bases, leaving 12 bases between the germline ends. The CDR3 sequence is CSVASGGADTQYF. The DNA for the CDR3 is TGCAGCGTTGCGAGTGGCGGGGCAGATACGCAGTATTTT.

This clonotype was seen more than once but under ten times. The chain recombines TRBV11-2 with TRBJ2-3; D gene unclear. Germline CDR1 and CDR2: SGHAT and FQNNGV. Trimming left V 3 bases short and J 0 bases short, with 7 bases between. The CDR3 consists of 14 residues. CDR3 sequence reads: CASSLVTSTDTQYF. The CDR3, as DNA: TGTGCCAGCAGCTTGGTGACTAGCACAGATACGCAGTATTTT.

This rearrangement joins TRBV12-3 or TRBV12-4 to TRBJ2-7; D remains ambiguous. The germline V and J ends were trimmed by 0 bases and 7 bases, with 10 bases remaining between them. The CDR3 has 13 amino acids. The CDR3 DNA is TGTGCCAGCAGTTTAGCGCCCGCCTCGGAGCAGTACTTC. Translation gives CASSLAPASEQYF.

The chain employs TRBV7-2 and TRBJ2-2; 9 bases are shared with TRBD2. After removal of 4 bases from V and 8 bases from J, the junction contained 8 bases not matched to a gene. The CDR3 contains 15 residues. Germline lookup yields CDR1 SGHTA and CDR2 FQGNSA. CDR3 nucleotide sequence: TGTGCCAGCAGCTACTGGCGGGGGGGCATGGGGGAGCTGTTTTTT. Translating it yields CASSYWRGGMGELFF.